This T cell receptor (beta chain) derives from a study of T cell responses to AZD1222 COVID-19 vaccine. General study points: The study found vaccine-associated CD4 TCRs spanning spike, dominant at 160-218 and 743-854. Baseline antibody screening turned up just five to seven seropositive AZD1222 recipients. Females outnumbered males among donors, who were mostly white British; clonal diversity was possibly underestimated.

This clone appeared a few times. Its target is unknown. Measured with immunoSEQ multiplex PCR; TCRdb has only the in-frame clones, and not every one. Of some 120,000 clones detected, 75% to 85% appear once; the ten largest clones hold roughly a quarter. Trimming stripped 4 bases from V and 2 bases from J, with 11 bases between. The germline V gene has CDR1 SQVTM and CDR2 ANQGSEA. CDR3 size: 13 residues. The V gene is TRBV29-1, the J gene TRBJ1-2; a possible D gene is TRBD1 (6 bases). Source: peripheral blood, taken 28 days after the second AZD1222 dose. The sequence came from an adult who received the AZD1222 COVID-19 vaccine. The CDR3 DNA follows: TGCAGCGTTGGAGGGACACTCAACTATGGCTACACCTTC. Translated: CSVGGTLNYGYTF. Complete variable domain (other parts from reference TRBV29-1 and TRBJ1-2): SAVISQKPSRDICQRGTSLTIQCQVDSQVTMMFWYRQQPGQSLTLIATANQGSEATYESGFVIDKFPISRPNLTFSTLTVSNMSPEDSSIYLCSVGGTLNYGYTFGSGTRLTVV.